This T cell receptor (beta chain) appears in the sequencing data of a study of OX40 agonist ivuxolimab in advanced cancers. This CDR3 region has 13 residues. CDR1 is MDHEN and CDR2 is SYDVKM in the germline V gene. Trimming stripped 0 bases from V and 3 bases from J, with 4 bases between. Repertoires were generated with immunoSEQ multiplex PCR, while TCRdb's copy carries only in-frame clones and drops some. Of some 70,000 clones listed, approximately 90% were seen once; the top ten hold 2% to 2.5%. This sample comprised CD4+ or CD8+ T cells sorted from blood, obtained in a trial of the OX40 agonist ivuxolimab. The source of this sequence is an adult with an advanced solid tumor such as melanoma, head and neck, liver or kidney cancer. J is TRBJ2-3 and V is TRBV28; D not certain. CDR3 sequence (DNA): TGTGCCAGCAGTTTATGGGCGACAGATACGCAGTATTTT. Translation: CASSLWATDTQYF. The whole variable domain, filled in from reference TRBV28 and TRBJ2-3, reads DVKVTQSSRYLVKRTGEKVFLECVQDMDHENMFWYRQDPGLGLRLIYFSYDVKMKEKGDIPEGYSVSREKKERFSLILESASTNQTSMYLCASSLWATDTQYFGPGTRLTVL.